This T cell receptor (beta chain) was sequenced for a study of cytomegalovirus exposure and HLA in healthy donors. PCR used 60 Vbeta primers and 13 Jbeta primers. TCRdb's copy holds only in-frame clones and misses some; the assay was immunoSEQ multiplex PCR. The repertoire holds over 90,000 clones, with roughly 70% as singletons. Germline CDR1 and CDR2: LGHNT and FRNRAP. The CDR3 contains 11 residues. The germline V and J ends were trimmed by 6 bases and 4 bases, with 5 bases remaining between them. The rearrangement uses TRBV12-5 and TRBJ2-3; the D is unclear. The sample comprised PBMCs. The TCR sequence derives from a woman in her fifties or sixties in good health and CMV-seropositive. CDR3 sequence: CASGQSDTQYF. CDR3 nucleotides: TGTGCTAGTGGCCAATCAGATACGCAGTATTTT.